This T cell receptor (beta chain) was identified during a study of T-cell reconstitution after alpha-beta-depleted transplantation in children. Study findings and constraints: Alpha-beta T cells about two months after transplant reportedly derived from several hundred expanded graft clones.

Preparation of the TCRbeta library used unique molecular identifiers. MiXCR, applied by TCRdb to the PCR reads, yields one record per CDR3 protein. The table includes almost 250,000 distinct CDR3 sequences, about 25% detected once. Note on this clonotype: The target antigen is unknown.

The V end was cut by 0 bases, the J end by 2 bases, with 3 bases between. The CDR3 contains 13 residues. CDR1 is MRHNA, CDR2 SNTAGT, per germline. This rearrangement joins TRBV6-4 to TRBJ2-3, with D hard to call. This receptor was taken from a girl aged 2 to 9 with Fanconi anemia, due to receive a stem cell transplant. The sample consisted of PBMCs, taken before TCRalphabeta/CD19-depleted stem cell transplant. The CDR3 spells CASSDSFTDTQYF. CDR3 bases: TGTGCCAGCAGTGACTCATTCACAGATACGCAGTATTTT.